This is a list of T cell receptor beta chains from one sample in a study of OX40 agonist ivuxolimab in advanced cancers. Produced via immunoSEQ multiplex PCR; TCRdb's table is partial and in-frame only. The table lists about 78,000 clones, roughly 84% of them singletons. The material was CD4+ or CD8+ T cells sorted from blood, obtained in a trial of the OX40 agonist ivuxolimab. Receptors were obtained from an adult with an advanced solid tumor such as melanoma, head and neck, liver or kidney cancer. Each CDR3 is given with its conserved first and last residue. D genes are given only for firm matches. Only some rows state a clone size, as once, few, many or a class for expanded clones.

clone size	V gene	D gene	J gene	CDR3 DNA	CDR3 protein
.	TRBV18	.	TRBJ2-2	TGTGCCAGCTCACCGAGGGAGGAGCTGTTTTTT	CASSPREELFF
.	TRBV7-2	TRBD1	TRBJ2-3	TGTGCCAGCAGTCCTAGGACAGGGTCGACAGATACGCAGTATTTT	CASSPRTGSTDTQYF
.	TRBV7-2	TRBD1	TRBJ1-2	TGTGCCAGCAGCCCACAGACAGGGGACGGCTACACCTTC	CASSPQTGDGYTF
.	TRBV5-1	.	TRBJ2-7	TGCGCCAGCAGCTTGGAAGGGCCGTGGGACGAGCAGTACTTC	CASSLEGPWDEQYF
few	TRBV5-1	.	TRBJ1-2	TGCGCCAGCAGCTTGGGATTCGTACAGGGTGACGGCTACACCTTC	CASSLGFVQGDGYTF
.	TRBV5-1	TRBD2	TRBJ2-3	TGCGCCAGCACGACTAGCAGTAGCACAGATACGCAGTATTTT	CASTTSSSTDTQYF
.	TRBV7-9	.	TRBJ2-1	TGTGCCAGCAGCCCTGTTTACCGGGCCCCGTACAATGAGCAGTTCTTC	CASSPVYRAPYNEQFF
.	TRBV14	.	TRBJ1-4	TGTGCCAGCAGCCCAACAGGGTTGGATGAAAAACTGTTTTTT	CASSPTGLDEKLFF
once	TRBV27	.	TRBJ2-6	TGTGCCAGCAGTCCCCTCTCAGGGGCCAACGTCCTGACTTTC	CASSPLSGANVLTF
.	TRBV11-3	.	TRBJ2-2	TGTGCCAGCAGCTTATCTGACAGGGTGCGTAGCGGCACCGGGGAGCTGTTTTTT	CASSLSDRVRSGTGELFF
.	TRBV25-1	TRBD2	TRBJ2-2	TGTGCCAGCAGTCTTAGCGGGAGGGCCCCCGGGGAGCTGTTTTTT	CASSLSGRAPGELFF
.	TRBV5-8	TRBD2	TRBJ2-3	TGTGCCAGCAGCTCCAGCGGGAGGGGCACAGATACGCAGTATTTT	CASSSSGRGTDTQYF
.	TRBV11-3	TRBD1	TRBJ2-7	TGTGCCAGCAGCTCGACAGGGGTCGAGCAGTACTTC	CASSSTGVEQYF
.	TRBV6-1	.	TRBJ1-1	TGTGGGGGGGGAGGGAATAGGAACACTGAAGCTTTCTTT	CGGGGNRNTEAFF
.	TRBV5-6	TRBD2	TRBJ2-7	TGTGCCAGCAGCTTGGCCTCCCGGAGCGGGAAGTCCTACGAGCAGTACTTC	CASSLASRSGKSYEQYF
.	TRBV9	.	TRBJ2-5	TGTGCCAGCAGCGTAGTCGCACTCGGCGGCGGGGAGACCCAGTACTTC	CASSVVALGGGETQYF
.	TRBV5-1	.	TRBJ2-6	TGCGCCAGCAGCCAAGAAACAGGGATCTCTGGGGCCAACGTCCTGACTTTC	CASSQETGISGANVLTF
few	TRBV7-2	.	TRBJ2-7	TGTGCCAGCAGCCCCCTCCGCATGGGGGCCGCTAGCTCCTACGAGCAGTACTTC	CASSPLRMGAASSYEQYF
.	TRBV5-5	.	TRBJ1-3	TGTGCCAGCAGCTACCGACAGGACTACTCTGGAAACACCATATATTTT	CASSYRQDYSGNTIYF
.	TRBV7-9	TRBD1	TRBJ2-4	TGTGCCAGCAGGCCCCTGGGTGATTTTTACGGACAGGGCTTCATTCAGTACTTC	CASRPLGDFYGQGFIQYF
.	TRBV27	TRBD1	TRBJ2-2	TGTGCCAGCAGTATCGCGACAGGGGAGAACACCGGGGAGCTGTTTTTT	CASSIATGENTGELFF
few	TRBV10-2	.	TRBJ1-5	TGCGCCAGCAGTGAGAGACCAGGGTGGTATAGCAATCAGCCCCAGCATTTT	CASSERPGWYSNQPQHF
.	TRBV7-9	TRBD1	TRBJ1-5	TGTGCCAGCAGCGCCGGGACAGGTACGTGGCAGCCCCAGCATTTT	CASSAGTGTWQPQHF
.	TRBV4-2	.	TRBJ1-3	TGTGCCAGCAGCCAAGTATACAGGGAGGGAAACACCATATATTTT	CASSQVYREGNTIYF
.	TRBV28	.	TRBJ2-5	TGTGCCAGCAGTCCGCCGGGACTCCGGGGGGAGACCCAGTACTTC	CASSPPGLRGETQYF
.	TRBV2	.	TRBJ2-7	TGTGCCAGCAGCACCTTTTACGAGCAGTACTTC	CASSTFYEQYF
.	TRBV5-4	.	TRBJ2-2	TGTGCCAGCAGCTTGTTTGGCCGGGGACTCACCGGGGAGCTGTTTTTT	CASSLFGRGLTGELFF
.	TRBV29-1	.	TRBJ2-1	TGCAGCGTTGAAGTACTAGACAATGAGCAGTTCTTC	CSVEVLDNEQFF
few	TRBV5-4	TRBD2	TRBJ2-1	TGTGCCAGCAGCTTGGCGGGAGGCACCTTCCATGAGCAGTTCTTC	CASSLAGGTFHEQFF
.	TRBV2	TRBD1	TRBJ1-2	TGTGCCAGCAGGGGACAGGGTGTCTATGGCTACACCTTC	CASRGQGVYGYTF
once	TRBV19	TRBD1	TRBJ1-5	TGTGCCAGTACCCTGGGACAGTATAGCAATCAGCCCCAGCATTTT	CASTLGQYSNQPQHF
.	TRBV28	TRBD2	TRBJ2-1	TGTGCCAGCAGGATCCAGACTAGCGGGGCAAACAATGAGCAGTTCTTC	CASRIQTSGANNEQFF
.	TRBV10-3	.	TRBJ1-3	TGTGCCATCAGTGAGTCTGCAGGGATTTATCCTGGAAACACCATATATTTT	CAISESAGIYPGNTIYF
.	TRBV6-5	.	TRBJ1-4	TGTGCCAGCTCATTGGTAGGCGGTCTTAATGAAAAACTGTTTTTT	CASSLVGGLNEKLFF
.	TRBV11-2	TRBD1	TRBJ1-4	TGTGCCAGCAGCTTAGGGGACAGGGTTGCAACTAATGAAAAACTGTTTTTT	CASSLGDRVATNEKLFF
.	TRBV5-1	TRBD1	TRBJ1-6	TGCGCCAGCGCCAGCGGTCAGGGGGATAATTCACCCCTCCACTTT	CASASGQGDNSPLHF
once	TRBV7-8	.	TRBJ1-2	TGTGCCAGCAGCTTACAGGGTACTAACTATGGCTACACCTTC	CASSLQGTNYGYTF
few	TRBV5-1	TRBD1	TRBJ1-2	TGCGCCAGCACTCCCTCGGGGACAGGCAACGGCTACACCTTC	CASTPSGTGNGYTF
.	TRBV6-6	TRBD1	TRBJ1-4	TGTGCCACCGTAGGGACAGGTAGTGAAAAACTGTTTTTT	CATVGTGSEKLFF
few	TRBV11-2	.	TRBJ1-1	TGTGCCAGCAGTATGTCTGCGGGAGCTGAAGCTTTCTTT	CASSMSAGAEAFF
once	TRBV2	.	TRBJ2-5	TGTGCCAGCAGTGGGACTACCCAAGAGACCCAGTACTTC	CASSGTTQETQYF
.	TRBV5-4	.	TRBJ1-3	TGTGCCAGCAGCCCATGGGGGGGTGGAAACACCATATATTTT	CASSPWGGGNTIYF
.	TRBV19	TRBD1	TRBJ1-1	TGTGCCAGTAGTCCCAGGGGGGTCTTCGCTGAAGCTTTCTTT	CASSPRGVFAEAFF
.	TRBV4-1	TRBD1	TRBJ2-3	TGCGCCAGCAGCCTACAGGGGGCGGAAGATACGCAGTATTTT	CASSLQGAEDTQYF
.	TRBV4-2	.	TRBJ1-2	TGTGCCAGCAGCCAAGTAGGGACTGGATCTGGCTACACCTTC	CASSQVGTGSGYTF
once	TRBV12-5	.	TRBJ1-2	TGTGCTAGTGGTTTAGGCGGATTCTATGGCTACACCTTC	CASGLGGFYGYTF
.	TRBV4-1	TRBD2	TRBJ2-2	TGCGCCAGCAGCGAAGGGGGGACTAGCGGCACCGGGGAGCTGTTTTTT	CASSEGGTSGTGELFF
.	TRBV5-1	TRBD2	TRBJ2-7	TGCGCCAGCAGCCCACGGACTAGCGGGAGCTACGAGCAGTACTTC	CASSPRTSGSYEQYF
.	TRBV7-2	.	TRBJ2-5	TGTGCCAGCAGCTTTACCGGGCAAGAGACCCAGTACTTC	CASSFTGQETQYF
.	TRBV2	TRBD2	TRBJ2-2	TGTGCCAGCAGCCTACGGGGGGACTACATCACCGGGGAGCTGTTTTTT	CASSLRGDYITGELFF
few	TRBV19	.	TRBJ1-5	TGTGCCAGTAGCGTGAGGGCCGCCGGCGTGCCCCAGCATTTT	CASSVRAAGVPQHF
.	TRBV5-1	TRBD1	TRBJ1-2	TGCGCCAGCACTACGGACAGGGAAGGTCGGGGCTACACCTTC	CASTTDREGRGYTF
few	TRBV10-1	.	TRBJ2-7	TGCGCCAGCAGTGAAAACAGGGATCTCGAGCAGTACTTC	CASSENRDLEQYF
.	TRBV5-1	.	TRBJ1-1	TGCGCCAGCAGCTTGCAGGTCGCCACTGAAGCTTTCTTT	CASSLQVATEAFF